This T cell receptor beta chain derives from a study of blood T cell repertoires in COVID-19. Study context: Sample material is recorded as cDNA or gDNA derived from T cells, B-cell-depleted T cells, or PBMCs.

Under the authors' procedure: Reference gene primer amplification yielded estimated nucleated cell counts. Generated by immunoSEQ multiplex PCR, the TCRdb table keeps only in-frame clones and is missing some. That table gives V, J and clone size, and the DNA gave D and trimming. The table includes approximately 82,000 clones, about 89% detected once. Trimming at V came to 7 bases and at J to 4 bases, leaving 4 bases not matched to a gene. Germline-derived CDR1 and CDR2 are MNHEY and SVGAGI. The CDR3 covers 13 residues. Specimen: peripheral blood. The TCR originated in a man between 65 and 79 years old with active or convalescent COVID-19. J is TRBJ2-1 and V is TRBV6-5; TRBD2 agrees at 7 bases. Written as DNA, the CDR3 is TGTGCCAGCACCCGGGACTATTACAATGAGCAGTTCTTC. This gives the protein CASTRDYYNEQFF.